Included here is one TCR beta chain sequence, with context. What it binds is unknown. These data are taken from a study of T cell responses to AZD1222 COVID-19 vaccine. Across the study: Pooled samples include second doses given at about 4 or 12 weeks. Study-level points and caveats: Just a handful of AZD1222 recipients tested seropositive at baseline.

The method was immunoSEQ multiplex PCR; TCRdb's version includes in-frame clones alone and lacks a portion of them. Seen here are approximately 150,000 clones, 80% to 95% observed once, and the top ten hold 1.6%. The CDR3 is made up of 13 amino acids. CDR1 is LGHNA, CDR2 YSLEER, per germline. V was clipped by 5 bases and J by 0 bases, with 8 bases between them. The input for sequencing was peripheral blood, taken on day 0 of AZD1222 vaccination. This receptor was obtained from an adult in good health. The chain uses TRBV4-3 and TRBJ2-7, with D possibly being TRBD1 (6 bases). This chain's CDR3 is CASSGGVSYEQYF. CDR3 DNA: TGCGCCAGCAGCGGGGGCGTCTCCTACGAGCAGTACTTC.